This TCR beta chain was captured by sequencing in a study of tumor and adjacent non-tumor tissue in lung cancer. As concerns this clonotype: At one end, the junction sequence differs from germline, possibly due to a read error.

Three rounds of nested PCR, following a modified ARM-PCR protocol, produced the TCRbeta library. TCRdb fed the multiplex PCR reads into MiXCR, producing one record per CDR3 protein. The table includes about 100,000 distinct CDR3 sequences, around three fifths detected once. The germline CDR1 and CDR2 sequences are DFQATT and SNEGSKA (reference sequence). The length of the CDR3 is 16 residues. No cell sorting was done before RNA was extracted from the tissue. This non-tumor lung sample came from over 3 cm beyond the tumor edge. Input material: distant non-tumor lung tissue. This TCR derives from a man aged 25 to 40 with non-small cell lung cancer. This chain joins TRBV20-1 and TRBJ2-1; a weak D match, TRBD2 (6 bases). The CDR3 sequence: CSARNPISGSYDEQFF. The CDR3 region has the DNA TGCAGTGCTAGAAATCCCATTAGCGGCTCCTACGATGAGCAGTTCTTC.